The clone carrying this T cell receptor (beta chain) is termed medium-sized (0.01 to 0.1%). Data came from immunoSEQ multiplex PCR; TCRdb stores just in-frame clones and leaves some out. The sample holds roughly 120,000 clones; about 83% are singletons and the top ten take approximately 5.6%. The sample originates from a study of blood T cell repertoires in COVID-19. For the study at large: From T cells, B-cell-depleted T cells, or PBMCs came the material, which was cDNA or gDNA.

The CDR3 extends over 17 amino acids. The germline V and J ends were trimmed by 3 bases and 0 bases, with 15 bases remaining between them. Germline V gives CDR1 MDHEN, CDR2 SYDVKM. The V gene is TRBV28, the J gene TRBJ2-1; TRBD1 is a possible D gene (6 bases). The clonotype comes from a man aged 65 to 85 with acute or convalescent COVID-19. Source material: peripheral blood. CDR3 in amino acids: CASSFPSTGSSYNEQFF. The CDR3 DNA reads TGTGCCAGCAGTTTTCCATCGACAGGCAGCTCCTACAATGAGCAGTTCTTC.